This TCR beta chain was captured in a study of blood T cells in healthy people across ages. Study in general: Template switching caught about one barcoded beta molecule for each two T cells.

A second PCR of roughly 7 to 11 cycles used a sample-barcoded 5' primer and a J-beta primer mix. TCRdb fed the 5' RACE reads into MiXCR, producing one record per CDR3 protein. The sample contains approximately 850,000 distinct CDR3 sequences, under 45% of which appear only once. Germline V CDR1 and CDR2: MNHNY, SVGAGI (reference sequence). CDR3 length equals 17 residues. The V gene lost 2 bases and the J gene lost 3 bases, with 20 bases spanning the gap. This clonotype was recorded at least ten times. Specimen: blood. The receptor comes from a man aged 55 to 70 in good health. The chain joins TRBV6-6 to TRBJ2-7; TRBD2 is a possible D gene (7 bases). This CDR3 reads CASSYSAGGGVSYEQYF. CDR3 nucleotides: TGTGCCAGCAGTTACAGCGCGGGCGGGGGCGTTAGCTACGAGCAGTACTTC.